Here is one TCR beta chain with its context. Its antigen is unknown. Within one base of it there is no much larger clone, and no base qualities were kept. The sample belongs to a study of shared clonotypes between healthy human individuals (TCRdb year 2020). About the investigation overall: The cohort comprised two women and a few men aged 18 to 49 years. For each donor, CD4 naive and CD4 memory were each run on three plates, CD8 naive on two plates, and CD8 memory on one plate. To estimate repertoire size and how much clonotypes are shared between individuals, the study performed deep sequencing of blood TCR repertoires from roughly five healthy adults. To increase sequencing depth and limit assay-specific biases, TCR repertoire library preparation and sequencing were carried out by different laboratories using diverse techniques. Each donor's leukapheresis produced roughly between roughly 0.9 and 9 billion PBMCs.

The CDR3 holds 15 amino acids from the cysteine to the phenylalanine. The sequence is cut down to CDR3 DNA, 45 bases in frame from base 1. Trimming removed 0 bases from V and 4 bases from J; the gene matches leave 4 bases unexplained. Looking up the germline V gene yields CDR1 MNHEY and CDR2 SVGAGI. Donors were healthy HIV-negative adults with no recently reported acute infections or vaccinations. Every donor was a Caucasian adult living in Nashville, Tennessee, USA. Magnetic negative selection was used to enrich CD4+ T cells, after which naive cells were positively selected on CD45RA and the negative fraction became the memory subset. Blood was obtained by leukapheresis, after which PBMCs were separated by Ficoll-Histopaque density gradient centrifugation and cryopreserved in liquid nitrogen vapor phase. Analytical flow cytometry was used to check the purity and quantity of each magnetically sorted T cell population. From each sorted fraction, genomic DNA was isolated and quantified by UV absorbance on a Nanodrop 2000c.

Results and caveats for the whole study, not just this receptor: Across a few donors, around 5.4% of naive CD4, approximately 3.5% of naive CD8, around 2.1% of memory CD4, and 0.3% to 0.45% of memory CD8 clonotypes were shared. Incomplete sequencing was indicated by rarefaction of sorted-subset datasets, despite the large sequencing depth. Clonotypes shared by all four sorted-subset donors showed higher generation probabilities than non-shared clonotypes. Because the study included only a small number of donors, the genetic and exposure-history diversity represented was limited. Naive subsets generally had larger estimated clonotype richness than memory subsets did. Sampling was restricted to blood, and TCR repertoires in tissues likely differ from the TCR repertoires found in blood. Pairwise subsampling led to the expectation that sequencing depth would affect the degree of clonotype sharing among donors.

TCR CDR3 regions were amplified from genomic DNA by multiplex PCR using the deep immunoSEQ assay. For each cell subset, the extracted genomic DNA was distributed evenly across all wells of several immunoSEQ 96-well plates, and each plate served as one replicate. For sorted subsets, each replicate PCR was loaded with roughly 0.2 ug genomic DNA, equivalent to 30,000 or so T cell genomes. Purified libraries were quantified with a Qubit 3.0 fluorometer, sized on a Bioanalyzer 2100, and re-quantified with the KAPA Library Quantification kit. Each immunoSEQ 96-well plate was sequenced on its own single-read 150-cycle Illumina NextSeq 550 flow cell. The source study handled its data this way. Because the immunoSEQ output included only junctional sequences and no quality scores, the filtering could not be the same as the filtering used for full-length reads. To assign V/J genes and CDR3, sequences were annotated using PyIR, a Python wrapper for IgBLAST v1.9, with IMGT germline references. Reads with weak V/J assignments (E-value above 1e-6), missing CDR3, stop codons, out-of-frame junctions, or ambiguous translated residues were removed. A V3J clonotype was defined by an identical inferred V gene, J gene, and CDR3 amino acid sequence. Percentage overlap between repertoires was computed as shared unique clonotypes divided by the size of the smaller repertoire. Three approaches were used to assess repertoire richness: RTK rarefaction, the Chao1 estimator, and Recon v2.1 estimates of unobserved clonotypes. Generation probabilities for all TCRbeta clonotypes obtained by the gDNA method from a handful of donors were computed using OLGA. TCRdb retrieved this table from immuneACCESS and kept in-frame rearrangements only. Not all clones are present; in checked studies, unresolved V genes account for under half, and no reason is known for the remainder. V, J and clone size reflect that table, while D and trimming were determined from the DNA. Here the sample has under 2.5 million clones; roughly 90% occur a single time. 0.37% of the sample goes to the ten largest clones.

The sample comprised naive CD4+ T cells from PBMCs. Read against the paper, the sample's cell subset or site label means: CD45RA+ positively selected. The chain is encoded by TRBV6-5 joined to TRBJ1-2; TRBD1 matches 8 bases in the middle. This sequence originates from a man in his late teens or twenties in good health. Some clones in this sample may be carry-over from other donors' samples. The DNA reads TGTGCCAGCAGTTACTCGAGCAGGGGGCCCTATGGCTACACCTTC. Translated, this is CASSYSSRGPYGYTF.